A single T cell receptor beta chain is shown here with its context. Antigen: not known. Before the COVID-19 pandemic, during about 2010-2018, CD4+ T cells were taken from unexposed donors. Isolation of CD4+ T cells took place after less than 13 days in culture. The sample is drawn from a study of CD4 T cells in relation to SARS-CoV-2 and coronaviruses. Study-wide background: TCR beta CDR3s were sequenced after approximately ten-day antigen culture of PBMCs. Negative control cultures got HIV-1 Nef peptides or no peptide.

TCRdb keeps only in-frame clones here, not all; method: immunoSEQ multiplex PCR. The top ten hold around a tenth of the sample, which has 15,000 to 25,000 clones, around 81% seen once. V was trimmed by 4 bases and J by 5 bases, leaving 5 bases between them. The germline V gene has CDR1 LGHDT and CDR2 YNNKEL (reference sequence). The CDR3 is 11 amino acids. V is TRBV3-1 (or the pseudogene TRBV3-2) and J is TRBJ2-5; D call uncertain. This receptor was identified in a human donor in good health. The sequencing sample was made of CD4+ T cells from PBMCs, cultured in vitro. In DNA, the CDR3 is TGTGCCAGCAGCCGATCGGAGACCCAGTACTTC. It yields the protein CASSRSETQYF.